A selection of T cell receptor beta chains follows, all from one sample in a study of regulatory T cells in long-lasting Graves disease. MiXCR, applied by TCRdb to the multiplex PCR reads, yields one record per CDR3 protein. The sample yields more than 300,000 distinct CDR3 sequences, 15% to 19% seen once. The material was peripheral blood mononuclear cells (PBMCs), obtained at new diagnosis, from a patient treated with antithyroid drugs. Source of these receptors: a female donor with Graves disease. CDR3s include the opening cysteine and the closing phenylalanine or tryptophan. A D gene is named only where the DNA matches it firmly. Clone sizes are given selectively: once, few, many, or a class where the clone is expanded.

clone_size j_call v_call d_call cdr3_aa cdr3_nt
many TRBJ1-5 TRBV19 NA CASSIGWQPQHF TGTGCCAGTAGTATCGGATGGCAGCCCCAGCATTTT
many TRBJ2-1 TRBV6-5 NA CASSWTRIGRGNEQFF TGTGCCAGCAGTTGGACACGCATCGGACGGGGGAATGAGCAGTTCTTC
many TRBJ1-4 TRBV12-3/TRBV12-4 NA CASRGMTEDVGKLFF TGTGCCAGCAGGGGAATGACAGAAGATGTCGGAAAACTGTTTTTT
many TRBJ2-7 TRBV30 NA CAWSGFFGSEQYF TGTGCCTGGAGTGGGTTTTTCGGGTCCGAGCAGTACTTC
many TRBJ1-5 TRBV30 NA CAWTEPSIADQPQHF TGTGCCTGGACTGAACCCTCCATTGCGGATCAGCCCCAGCATTTT
few TRBJ1-1 TRBV6-2/TRBV6-3 NA CASRGGRTEAFF TGTGCCAGCAGGGGGGGGCGCACTGAAGCTTTCTTT
NA TRBJ1-4 TRBV4-1 NA CASSQDGGGTNEKLFF TGCGCCAGCAGCCAAGATGGGGGGGGAACTAATGAAAAACTGTTTTTT
few TRBJ1-1 TRBV6-5 NA CASSYSKGADTEAFF TGTGCCAGCAGTTACTCGAAAGGCGCGGACACTGAAGCTTTCTTT
many TRBJ1-6 TRBV12-3/TRBV12-4 TRBD1 CASSFRTGENSPLHF TGTGCCAGCAGTTTCAGGACAGGGGAAAATTCACCCCTCCACTTT
few TRBJ2-5 TRBV4-1 TRBD2 CASSHGTSGVPETQYF TGCGCCAGCAGTCACGGGACTAGCGGGGTCCCGGAGACCCAGTACTTC
many TRBJ2-7 TRBV5-1 TRBD1 CASSPRTGPYEQYF TGCGCCAGCAGCCCTCGGACAGGGCCCTACGAGCAGTACTTC
many TRBJ2-3 TRBV20-1 NA CSAKSNGVDTQYF TGCAGTGCTAAAAGCAACGGGGTGGATACGCAGTATTTT
few TRBJ1-6 TRBV29-1 NA CSVIPDSGAGNSPLHF TGCAGCGTTATCCCCGACTCGGGGGCGGGTAATTCACCCCTCCACTTT
many TRBJ2-1 TRBV5-1 NA CASSFSERTLLYNEQFF TGCGCCAGCAGCTTTTCAGAGAGGACTTTACTCTACAATGAGCAGTTCTTC
few TRBJ2-1 TRBV20-1 TRBD2 CSARDLVAGGPEQFF TGCAGTGCTAGAGATCTCGTAGCGGGGGGGCCTGAGCAGTTCTTC
many TRBJ2-2 TRBV3-1 NA CASSQEGTGGELFF TGTGCCAGCAGCCAAGAGGGTACTGGCGGGGAGCTGTTTTTT
NA TRBJ1-2 TRBV7-9 NA CASSILPGRDDGYTF TGTGCCAGCAGCATCTTACCCGGGCGGGATGATGGCTACACCTTC
NA TRBJ2-7 TRBV20-1 TRBD1 CSAWDRVLYEQYF TGCAGTGCTTGGGACAGGGTGTTGTACGAGCAGTACTTC
many TRBJ2-7 TRBV6-5 NA CASSLGVVNEQYF TGTGCCAGCAGTTTGGGCGTGGTCAACGAGCAGTACTTC
many TRBJ2-7 TRBV28 TRBD2 CASSASGGTYEQYF TGTGCCAGCAGTGCTAGCGGAGGTACCTACGAGCAGTACTTC
many TRBJ1-1 TRBV12-3/TRBV12-4 TRBD1 CASSFVRGQGSEAFF TGTGCCAGCAGTTTTGTCAGAGGACAGGGCTCTGAAGCTTTCTTT
many TRBJ2-1 TRBV30 NA CAWRKGAPGNEQFF TGTGCCTGGAGGAAAGGGGCCCCTGGGAATGAGCAGTTCTTC
many TRBJ1-1 TRBV27 NA CASSVRGSPMNTEAFF TGTGCCAGCAGTGTCAGGGGTTCCCCCATGAACACTGAAGCTTTCTTT
many TRBJ2-1 TRBV6-5 NA CASSYLTTQGNEQFF TGTGCCAGCAGTTACTTGACCACCCAAGGAAATGAGCAGTTCTTC
few TRBJ1-1 TRBV5-1 NA CASSFRDTNTEAFF TGCGCCAGCAGCTTCAGGGACACTAACACTGAAGCTTTCTTT
many TRBJ2-7 TRBV27 TRBD2 CASSLGGEAPHEQYF TGTGCCAGCAGTTTAGGGGGGGAGGCCCCCCACGAGCAGTACTTC
many TRBJ2-2 TRBV30 TRBD2 CAWAVLSGATGELFF TGTGCCTGGGCGGTCCTAAGCGGGGCCACCGGGGAGCTGTTTTTT
NA TRBJ1-4 TRBV5-6 NA CASSPVGATNEKLFF TGTGCCAGCAGCCCCGTCGGGGCAACTAATGAAAAACTGTTTTTT
many TRBJ2-2 TRBV24-1 TRBD1 CATSEAQGQDTGELFF TGTGCCACCAGTGAAGCCCAGGGACAGGACACCGGGGAGCTGTTTTTT
many TRBJ2-7 TRBV10-3 TRBD1 CAISESSGTGGYEQYF TGTGCCATCAGTGAGTCTAGTGGGACAGGAGGATACGAGCAGTACTTC
many TRBJ2-1 TRBV5-1 NA CASSSGTVIYNEQFF TGTGCCAGCAGTTCCGGGACGGTCATTTACAATGAGCAGTTCTTC